The sequence of this T cell receptor (beta chain) was determined in a study of beta chain features in type 1 diabetes. Concerning this clone: The antigen is unknown. One end of the junction fails to match germline, which may point to a read error.

Germline CDR1 and CDR2: MDHEN and SYDVKM. This CDR3 is 15 amino acids long. The whole isolated RNA underwent reverse transcription, so sequencing captured expressed TCRB transcripts. Some clones are missing from TCRdb's copy, which holds only in-frame ones; the method was immunoSEQ multiplex PCR. The sample holds 150,000 or so clones, about 10% seen once. Study-wide findings and caveats: For patients, the naive, central memory and Treg TCRB repertoires appeared more alike than for healthy donors. Patients with Type 1 diabetes showed moderately but significantly shorter TCRB CDR3s in all four CD4+ subsets. There was no resolution here of whether HLA type influences TCRB rearrangement.

J is TRBJ2-1 and V is TRBV28; 10 bases agree with TRBD2. Material: central memory CD4+ T cells from blood. The TCR was taken from a man aged 18 to 30 in good health. CDR3 nucleotide sequence: TGTGCCAGCAGTTCCCTCAGCGGGGGGGGCAATGAGCAGCTCTTC. It yields the protein CASSSLSGGGNEQLF.